This T cell receptor (beta chain) is drawn from a study of vaccination effects on CD4 cells after COVID-19. Study overall: Post-vaccine draws lagged the second dose by a median of 72 days.

Sequencing used immunoSEQ multiplex PCR; TCRdb keeps in-frame clones, though not all of them. The sample lists approximately 26,000 clones; nearly 80% were seen once. Sequencing was preceded by expansion of antigen-specific CD4+ T cells with viral peptide pools in the ViraFEST assay. Investigators separated out CD4+ T cells once around eleven days of culture had passed. Each participant received a vaccine that was either BNT162b2 or mRNA-1273, given as two doses. Recipients of the vaccine had no prior SARS-CoV-2 infection and negative nucleocapsid antibodies. Wells containing two million PBMC each were cultured with around 9.1 IU/ml IL-2 and about 9.7 ug/ml peptides. Days 3 and 7 were when half the medium was replaced with IL-2 medium. CDR1 and CDR2 (germline): SNHLY, FYNNEI. The germline V and J ends were trimmed by 6 bases and 2 bases, with 10 bases remaining between them. The CDR3 contains 13 residues.

About this clone itself: Its matching antigen is unknown.

This chain connects TRBV2 to TRBJ1-1; tentative D call: TRBD1 (5 bases). This clonotype was obtained from a human donor who received a COVID-19 vaccine. Some clones in this sample may be carry-over from other donors' samples. The sequences come from CD4+ T cells from PBMCs cultured with SARS-CoV-2 spike peptides, collected after COVID-19 vaccination. CDR3 sequence reads: CASRGEANTEAFF. In DNA form, the CDR3 reads TGTGCCAGCAGGGGGGAGGCTAACACTGAAGCTTTCTTT.